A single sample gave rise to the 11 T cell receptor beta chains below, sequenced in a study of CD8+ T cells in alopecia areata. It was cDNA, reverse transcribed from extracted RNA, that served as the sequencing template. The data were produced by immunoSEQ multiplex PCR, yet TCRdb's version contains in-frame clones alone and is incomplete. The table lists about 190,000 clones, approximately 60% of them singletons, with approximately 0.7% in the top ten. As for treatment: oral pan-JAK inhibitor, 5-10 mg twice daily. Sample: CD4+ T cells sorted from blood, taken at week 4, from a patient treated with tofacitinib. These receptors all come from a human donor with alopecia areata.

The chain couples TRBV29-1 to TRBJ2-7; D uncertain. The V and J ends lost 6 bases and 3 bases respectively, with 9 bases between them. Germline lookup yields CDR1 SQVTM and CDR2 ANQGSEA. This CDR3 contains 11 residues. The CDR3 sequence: CSVRLSYEQYF. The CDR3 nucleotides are TGCAGCGTCCGTCTTAGCTACGAGCAGTACTTC.

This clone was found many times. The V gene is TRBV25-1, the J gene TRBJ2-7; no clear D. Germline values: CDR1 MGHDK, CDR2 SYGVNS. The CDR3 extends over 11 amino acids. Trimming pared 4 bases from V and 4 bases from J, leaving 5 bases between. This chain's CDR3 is CASSVSYEQYF. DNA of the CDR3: TGTGCCAGCAGTGTTAGTTACGAGCAGTACTTC.

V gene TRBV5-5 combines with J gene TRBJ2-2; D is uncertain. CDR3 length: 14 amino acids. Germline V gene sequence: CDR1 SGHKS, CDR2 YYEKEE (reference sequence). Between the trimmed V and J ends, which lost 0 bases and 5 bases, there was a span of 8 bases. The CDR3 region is CASSLDVNTGELFF. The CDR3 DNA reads TGTGCCAGCAGCTTGGATGTGAATACCGGGGAGCTGTTTTTT.

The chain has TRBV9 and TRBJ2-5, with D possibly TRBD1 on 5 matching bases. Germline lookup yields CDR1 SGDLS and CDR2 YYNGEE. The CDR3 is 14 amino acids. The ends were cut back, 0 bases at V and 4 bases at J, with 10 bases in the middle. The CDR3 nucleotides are TGTGCCAGCAGCGTAGTAGGTACAGGAGAGACCCAGTACTTC. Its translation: CASSVVGTGETQYF.

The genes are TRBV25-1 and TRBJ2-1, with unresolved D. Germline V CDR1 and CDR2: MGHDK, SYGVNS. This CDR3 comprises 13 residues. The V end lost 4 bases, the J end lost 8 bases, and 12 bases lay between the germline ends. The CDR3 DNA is TGTGCCAGCAGTGGAATAGTTTCCGATGAGCAGTTCTTC. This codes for CASSGIVSDEQFF. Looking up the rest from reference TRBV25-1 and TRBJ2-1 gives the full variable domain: EADIYQTPRYLVIGTGKKITLECSQTMGHDKMYWYQQDPGMELHLIHYSYGVNSTEKGDLSSESTVSRIRTEHFPLTLESARPSHTSQYLCASSGIVSDEQFFGPGTRLTVL.

CDR3 coding DNA: TGTGCCAGCAGCTTGACTAGAGTGGAGACCCAGTACTTC. Encoded protein: CASSLTRVETQYF. V and J are TRBV7-2 and TRBJ2-5; D might be TRBD2 (6 bases). CDR1 and CDR2 from the germline V gene are SGHTA and FQGNSA. The CDR3 covers 13 residues. Trimming took off 3 bases at V and 5 bases at J, with 10 bases between the two ends.

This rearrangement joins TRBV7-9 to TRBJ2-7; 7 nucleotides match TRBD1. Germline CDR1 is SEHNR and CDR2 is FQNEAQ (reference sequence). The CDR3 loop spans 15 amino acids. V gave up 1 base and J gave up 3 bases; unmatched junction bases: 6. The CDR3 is CASSLVTGVFYEQYF. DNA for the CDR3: TGTGCCAGCAGCTTAGTAACAGGGGTATTCTACGAGCAGTACTTC.

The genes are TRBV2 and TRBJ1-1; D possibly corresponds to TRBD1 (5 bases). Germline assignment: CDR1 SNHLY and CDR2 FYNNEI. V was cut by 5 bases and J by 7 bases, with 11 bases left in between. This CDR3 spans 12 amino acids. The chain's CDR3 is CASSLTVGEAFF. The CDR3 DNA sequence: TGTGCCAGCAGTCTGACAGTGGGTGAAGCTTTCTTT. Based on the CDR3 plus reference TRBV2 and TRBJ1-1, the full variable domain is EPEVTQTPSHQVTQMGQEVILRCVPISNHLYFYWYRQILGQKVEFLVSFYNNEISEKSEIFDDQFSVERPDGSNFTLKIRSTKLEDSAMYFCASSLTVGEAFFGQGTRLTVV.

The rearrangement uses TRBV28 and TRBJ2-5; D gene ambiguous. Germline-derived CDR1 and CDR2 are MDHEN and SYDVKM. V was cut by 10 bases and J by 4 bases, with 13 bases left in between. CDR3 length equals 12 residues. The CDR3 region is CATSLGVETQYF. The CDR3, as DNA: TGTGCCACATCTCTTGGGGTAGAGACCCAGTACTTC.

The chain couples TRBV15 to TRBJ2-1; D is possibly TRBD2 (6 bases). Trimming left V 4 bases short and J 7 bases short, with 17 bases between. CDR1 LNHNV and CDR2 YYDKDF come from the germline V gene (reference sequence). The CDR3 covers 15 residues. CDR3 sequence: CATSKEGQGRNEQFF. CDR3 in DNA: TGTGCCACCAGCAAGGAGGGGCAGGGTAGAAATGAGCAGTTCTTC.

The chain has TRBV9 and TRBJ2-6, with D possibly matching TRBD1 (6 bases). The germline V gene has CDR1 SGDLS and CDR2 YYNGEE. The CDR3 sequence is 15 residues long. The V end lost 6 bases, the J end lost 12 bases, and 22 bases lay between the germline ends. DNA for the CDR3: TGTGCCAGCATCCGAATTTTAAGGACAGTCCCCGTCCTGACTTTC. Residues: CASIRILRTVPVLTF.